This TCR beta chain was profiled in a study of regulatory T cells in long-lasting Graves disease listed by TCRdb under 2021. About the full investigation: Newly diagnosed Graves' disease patients had taken antithyroid drugs for less than 3 months. This study used TCR sequencing and RNA sequencing of peripheral blood to compare persistent Graves' disease patients against newly diagnosed Graves' disease patients. TCR sequencing covered approximately 13 persistent and roughly 20 newly diagnosed Graves' disease patients, about 35 samples in total. The study was conducted in China and was registered as a clinical trial. General conclusions and limits of the study: Peripheral blood alone was examined, since thyroid tissue, which constituted the primary lesion, could not be accessed. Persistent disease showed preferential use of TRBV28, TRBJ1-2 and TRBJ2-5, whereas newly diagnosed disease favored TRBV20-1 and TRBJ2-1. Compared with newly diagnosed patients, persistent Graves' disease patients had lower TCR Shannon entropy and fewer highly expanded clones, which suggests clonal expansion. Only the TCR beta chain was sequenced and analyzed. Persistent patients shared more public clonotypes among themselves (roughly 2,700) than newly diagnosed patients did (approximately 870). The small sample size was acknowledged by the authors as a limitation that may reduce accuracy.

This clonotype was seen repeatedly, ten times or more. This clone's antigen is unknown. Nothing much larger sits one base from this clone, and base qualities are not available. Libraries were prepared through multiplex PCR. TCRdb names Illumina HiSeq 4000 as the instrument used. To build TCR beta libraries, CDR3 regions were amplified by Arm-PCR using iRepertoire HTBI primers. Gel purification was performed on PCR products prior to sequencing. The original pipeline was this. Gene usage analysis of CDR3 amino acid clonotypes used the roughly 62 TRBV and some 15 TRBJ segments found across samples. COPE and FqMerger were used to merge the filtered high-quality paired reads into contigs. BLAST was used to align contigs to the IMGT TRBV, TRBD and TRBJ reference genes, and CDR3 was defined following IMGT. Any clonotype with a frequency above 0.1% was counted as a highly expanded clone. Shannon entropy served as the measure of repertoire diversity, while the Gini coefficient captured V-J evenness. A clonotype was considered public if more than one individual shared it. The public reads were quality trimmed at Q25 with fastp and then assembled into clones with MiXCR by TCRdb, keeping productive beta chains. Entries are consolidated by CDR3 protein sequence, retaining the most common genes and DNA. The V and J calls follow TCRdb's processing rather than the paper's. For this sample there are 300,000 to 450,000 distinct CDR3 sequences; roughly 16% appear just once. The ten largest clones represent 22% of the sample.

At the junction V is shortened by 2 bases and J by 4 bases; bases outside the gene matches: 3. The CDR3 measures 16 amino acids from cysteine to phenylalanine. Only CDR3 DNA is held: 48 bases, read in frame from base 1. CDR1 and CDR2, per the germline V gene (reference sequence), are DFQATT and SNEGSKA. The intended sense of this specimen's time point label: newly diagnosed GD, antithyroid drugs for less than 3 months. For both TCR sequencing and RNA sequencing, RNA was extracted from PBMCs in TRIzol. The diagnosis of Graves' disease followed American Thyroid Association guidelines. Patients were recruited from an endocrinology department in Xi'an, China. Each patient gave 9 to 10 milliliters of peripheral blood, collected in an EDTA anticoagulant tube. PBMCs were isolated by Ficoll Paque Plus density gradient separation without further T cell sorting. An Agilent 2100 Bioanalyzer and agarose gel were used to check RNA quality, while a NanoDrop 2000 measured RNA concentration.

The chain uses TRBV20-1 and TRBJ2-6, and TRBD1 matches 12 of the central bases. Here the sequenced sample was peripheral blood mononuclear cells (PBMCs), taken at new diagnosis, from a patient treated with antithyroid drugs. The receptor was derived from a female donor with Graves disease. The nucleotides read TGCAGTGCTAGACCGGGACAGGGGGCCGGGGCCAACGTCCTGACTTTC. It codes for CSARPGQGAGANVLTF.